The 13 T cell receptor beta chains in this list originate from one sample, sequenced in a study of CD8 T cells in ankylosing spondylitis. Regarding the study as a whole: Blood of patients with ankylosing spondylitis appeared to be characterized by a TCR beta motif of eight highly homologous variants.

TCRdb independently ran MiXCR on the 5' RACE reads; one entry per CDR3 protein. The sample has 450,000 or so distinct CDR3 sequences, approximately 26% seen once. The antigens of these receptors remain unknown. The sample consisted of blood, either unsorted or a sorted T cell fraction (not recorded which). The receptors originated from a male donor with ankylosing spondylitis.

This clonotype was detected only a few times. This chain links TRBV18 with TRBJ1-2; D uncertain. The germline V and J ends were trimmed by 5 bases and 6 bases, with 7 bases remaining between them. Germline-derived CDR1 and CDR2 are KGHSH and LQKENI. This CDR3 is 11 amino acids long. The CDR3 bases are TGTGCCAGCTCAGGGTATGATGGCTACACCTTC. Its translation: CASSGYDGYTF.

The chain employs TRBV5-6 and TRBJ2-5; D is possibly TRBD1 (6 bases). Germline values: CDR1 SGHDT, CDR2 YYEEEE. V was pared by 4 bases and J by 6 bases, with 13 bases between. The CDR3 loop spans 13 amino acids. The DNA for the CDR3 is TGTGCCAGCAGCCCGCAGGGGTTTAAGACCCAGTACTTC. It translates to CASSPQGFKTQYF.

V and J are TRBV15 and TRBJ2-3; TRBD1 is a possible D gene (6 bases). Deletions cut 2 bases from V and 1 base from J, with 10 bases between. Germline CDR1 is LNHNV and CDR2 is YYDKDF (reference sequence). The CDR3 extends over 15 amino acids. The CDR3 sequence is CATSRLQGGTDTQYF. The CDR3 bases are TGTGCCACCAGCAGATTACAGGGAGGCACAGATACGCAGTATTTT.

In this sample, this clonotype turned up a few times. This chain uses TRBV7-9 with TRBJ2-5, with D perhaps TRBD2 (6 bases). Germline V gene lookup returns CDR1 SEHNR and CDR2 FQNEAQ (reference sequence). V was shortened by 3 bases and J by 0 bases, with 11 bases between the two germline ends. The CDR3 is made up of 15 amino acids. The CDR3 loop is CASSFRGLYQETQYF. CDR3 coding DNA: TGTGCCAGCAGCTTCCGGGGGTTGTACCAAGAGACCCAGTACTTC. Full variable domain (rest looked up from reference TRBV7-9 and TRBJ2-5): DTGVSQNPRHKITKRGQNVTFRCDPISEHNRLYWYRQTLGQGPEFLTYFQNEAQLEKSRLLSDRFSAERPKGSFSTLEIQRTEQGDSAMYLCASSFRGLYQETQYFGPGTRLLVL.

In nucleotides, the CDR3 is TGTGCCAGCAGCGGTCGGGGGCGGGAGACCAAAAACATTCAGTACTTC. It yields the protein CASSGRGRETKNIQYF. The rearrangement joins TRBV6-1 to TRBJ2-4, with D possibly being TRBD2 (7 bases). The CDR3 is made up of 16 amino acids. The V gene lost 6 bases and the J gene lost 2 bases, with 17 bases spanning the gap. Germline assignment: CDR1 MNHNS and CDR2 SASEGT.

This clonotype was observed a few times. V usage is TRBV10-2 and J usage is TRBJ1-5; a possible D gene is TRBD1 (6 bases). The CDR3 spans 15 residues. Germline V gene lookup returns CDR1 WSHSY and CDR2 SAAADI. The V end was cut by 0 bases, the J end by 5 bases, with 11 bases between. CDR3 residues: CASSESKRGYQPQHF. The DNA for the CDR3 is TGCGCCAGCAGTGAGTCGAAGAGGGGGTATCAGCCCCAGCATTTT.

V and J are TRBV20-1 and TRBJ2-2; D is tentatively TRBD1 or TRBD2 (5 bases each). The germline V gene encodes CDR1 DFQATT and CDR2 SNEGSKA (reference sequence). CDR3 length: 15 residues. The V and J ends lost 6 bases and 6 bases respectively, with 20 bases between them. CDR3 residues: CSARQWGEGPGELFF. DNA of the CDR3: TGCAGTGCCCGACAATGGGGAGAGGGACCCGGGGAGCTGTTTTTT.

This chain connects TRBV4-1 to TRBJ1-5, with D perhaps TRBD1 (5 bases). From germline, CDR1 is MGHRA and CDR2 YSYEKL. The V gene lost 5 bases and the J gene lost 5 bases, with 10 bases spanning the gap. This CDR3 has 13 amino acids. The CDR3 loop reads CASSFRADQPQHF. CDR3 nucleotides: TGCGCCAGCAGCTTCAGGGCAGATCAGCCCCAGCATTTT.

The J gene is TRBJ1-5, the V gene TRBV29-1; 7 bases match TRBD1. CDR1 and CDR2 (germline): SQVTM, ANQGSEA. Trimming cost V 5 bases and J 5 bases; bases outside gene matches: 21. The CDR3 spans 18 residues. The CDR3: CSVSILSGGGWGYQPQHF. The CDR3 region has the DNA TGCAGCGTTAGTATATTGTCAGGGGGAGGGTGGGGTTATCAGCCCCAGCATTTT. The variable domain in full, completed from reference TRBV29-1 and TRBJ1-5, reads SAVISQKPSRDICQRGTSLTIQCQVDSQVTMMFWYRQQPGQSLTLIATANQGSEATYESGFVIDKFPISRPNLTFSTLTVSNMSPEDSSIYLCSVSILSGGGWGYQPQHFGDGTRLSIL.

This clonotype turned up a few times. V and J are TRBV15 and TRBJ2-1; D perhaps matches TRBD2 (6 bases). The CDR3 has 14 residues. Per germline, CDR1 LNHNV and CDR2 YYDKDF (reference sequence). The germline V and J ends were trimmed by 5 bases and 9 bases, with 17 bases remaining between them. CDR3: CATSRGTEFFEQFF. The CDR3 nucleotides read TGTGCCACCAGCCGGGGGACCGAGTTTTTTGAGCAGTTCTTC.

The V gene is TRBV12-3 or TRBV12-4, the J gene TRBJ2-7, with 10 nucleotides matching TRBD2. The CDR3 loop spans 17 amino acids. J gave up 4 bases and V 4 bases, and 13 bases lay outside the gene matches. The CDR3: CASSYGTSVIQAYEQYF. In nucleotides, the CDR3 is TGTGCCAGCAGTTACGGGACTAGCGTAATCCAGGCGTACGAGCAGTACTTC.

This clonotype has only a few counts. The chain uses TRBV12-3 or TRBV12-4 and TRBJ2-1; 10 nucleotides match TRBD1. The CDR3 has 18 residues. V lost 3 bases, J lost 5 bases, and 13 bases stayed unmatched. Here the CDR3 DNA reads TGTGCCAGCAGTTTCACGGACAGGGGGTACGAGGCGGACAATGAGCAGTTCTTC. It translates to CASSFTDRGYEADNEQFF.

The CDR3 coding sequence is TGCGCCAGCAGCTTGCAACCATCCTCGGATACGCAGTATTTT. It is translated as CASSLQPSSDTQYF. The chain couples TRBV5-1 to TRBJ2-3, with D unclear. From germline, CDR1 is SGHRS and CDR2 YFSETQ. V was trimmed by 1 base and J by 6 bases, leaving 12 bases between them. The CDR3 length is 14 residues. Looking up the rest from reference TRBV5-1 and TRBJ2-3 gives the full variable domain: KAGVTQTPRYLIKTRGQQVTLSCSPISGHRSVSWYQQTPGQGLQFLFEYFSETQRNKGNFPGRFSGRQFSNSRSEMNVSTLELGDSALYLCASSLQPSSDTQYFGPGTRLTVL.